Presented here are 9 T cell receptor beta chains from one specimen sequenced in a study of cytomegalovirus exposure and HLA in healthy donors. Primers for the PCR totalled 60 Vbeta and 13 Jbeta. Assay: immunoSEQ multiplex PCR; the TCRdb copy retains only in-frame clones and omits some. The data hold approximately 180,000 clones, with 75% to 85% observed a single time. Sequencing was carried out using PBMCs. The receptors derive from a woman in her twenties or thirties in good health and CMV-seropositive.

J is TRBJ2-7 and V is TRBV19, with 15 positions matching TRBD2. V was clipped by 5 bases and J by 4 bases; unmatched bases: 3. From germline, CDR1 is LNHDA and CDR2 SQIVND (reference sequence). The CDR3 is 15 amino acids. CDR3 sequence (DNA): TGTGCCAGTAGTCCCGGACTAGCGGGGGGGTACGAGCAGTACTTC. This sequence encodes CASSPGLAGGYEQYF.

The J gene is TRBJ1-2, the V gene TRBV7-9; no firm D call. CDR1 is SEHNR, CDR2 FQNEAQ, per germline (reference sequence). The CDR3 spans 12 residues. Trimming removed 1 base at V and 8 bases at J, with 8 bases between. The DNA for the CDR3 is TGTGCCAGCAGCTTAGAGGCCGGGGGCTACACCTTC. This translates into CASSLEAGGYTF.

V is TRBV9 and J is TRBJ1-4; TRBD1 is a possible D gene (6 bases). Germline V gene lookup returns CDR1 SGDLS and CDR2 YYNGEE. Trimming removed 0 bases from V and 8 bases from J, with 14 bases in between. The CDR3 totals 15 residues. DNA of the CDR3: TGTGCCAGCAGCGTAGATGAGGGGAGGGGGGAAAAACTGTTTTTT. This codes for CASSVDEGRGEKLFF.

The rearrangement links TRBV10-3 to TRBJ1-5, with D possibly being TRBD1 (5 bases). Germline lookup yields CDR1 ENHRY and CDR2 SYGVKD. The CDR3 length is 15 residues. With 2 bases removed from V and 4 bases from J, the gap between germline ends came to 12 bases. As DNA, the CDR3 is TGTGCCATCAGTGAGGGAAGGGGAGGGAATCAGCCCCAGCATTTT. This translates into CAISEGRGGNQPQHF.

V gene TRBV10-2 combines with J gene TRBJ2-5; 7 bases fit TRBD1. The ends lost 3 bases at V and 0 bases at J; junction bases unmatched: 7. CDR1 is WSHSY, CDR2 SAAADI, per germline. This CDR3 is built from 16 residues. CDR3 bases: TGCGCCAGCAGTGACCTAGGACAGGCTAACCAAGAGACCCAGTACTTC. Translated, it gives CASSDLGQANQETQYF.

The chain combines TRBV6-6 with TRBJ2-1; 7 bases agree with TRBD2. The CDR3 sequence is 15 residues long. Germline CDR1 reads MNHNY; CDR2 reads SVGAGI (reference sequence). With 5 bases clipped from V and 0 bases from J, the junction kept 4 bases outside the gene matches. The CDR3 nucleotides are TGTGCCAGCAGTCGGAGCGGGATCTCCTACAATGAGCAGTTCTTC. Translation gives CASSRSGISYNEQFF.

The chain couples TRBV5-5 to TRBJ1-2; 9 bases align to TRBD1. Germline V gene sequence: CDR1 SGHKS, CDR2 YYEKEE (reference sequence). The CDR3 is 15 residues long. J gave up 5 bases and V 0 bases, and 5 bases lay outside the gene matches. CDR3 sequence reads: CASSLGGTGKYGYTF. In DNA, the CDR3 is TGTGCCAGCAGCTTGGGTGGGACAGGGAAGTATGGCTACACCTTC.

The V gene is TRBV5-4, the J gene TRBJ2-7; 9 bases agree with TRBD1. CDR1 and CDR2 from the germline V gene are SGHNT and YYREEE (reference sequence). The CDR3 has 14 amino acids. The V and J ends lost 5 bases and 5 bases, in that order; junction bases with no gene match: 8. CDR3 sequence: CASSRTGGANEQYF. DNA for the CDR3: TGTGCCAGCAGTAGAACAGGGGGCGCAAACGAGCAGTACTTC.

V is TRBV11-3 and J is TRBJ2-1; a weak D match, TRBD2 (6 bases). V was cut by 4 bases and J by 7 bases, with 17 bases left in between. This CDR3 contains 15 residues. Germline V lookup: CDR1 SGHNT, CDR2 YENEEA. CDR3 DNA: TGTGCCAGCAGCTCCAGGGTGTCAGGAGGGAATGAGCAGTTCTTC. Amino acid sequence: CASSSRVSGGNEQFF. The full variable domain, completed using reference TRBV11-3 and TRBJ2-1, is EAGVVQSPRYKIIEKKQPVAFWCNPISGHNTLYWYLQNLGQGPELLIRYENEEAVDDSQLPKDRFSAERLKGVDSTLKIQPAELGDSAVYLCASSSRVSGGNEQFFGPGTRLTVL.